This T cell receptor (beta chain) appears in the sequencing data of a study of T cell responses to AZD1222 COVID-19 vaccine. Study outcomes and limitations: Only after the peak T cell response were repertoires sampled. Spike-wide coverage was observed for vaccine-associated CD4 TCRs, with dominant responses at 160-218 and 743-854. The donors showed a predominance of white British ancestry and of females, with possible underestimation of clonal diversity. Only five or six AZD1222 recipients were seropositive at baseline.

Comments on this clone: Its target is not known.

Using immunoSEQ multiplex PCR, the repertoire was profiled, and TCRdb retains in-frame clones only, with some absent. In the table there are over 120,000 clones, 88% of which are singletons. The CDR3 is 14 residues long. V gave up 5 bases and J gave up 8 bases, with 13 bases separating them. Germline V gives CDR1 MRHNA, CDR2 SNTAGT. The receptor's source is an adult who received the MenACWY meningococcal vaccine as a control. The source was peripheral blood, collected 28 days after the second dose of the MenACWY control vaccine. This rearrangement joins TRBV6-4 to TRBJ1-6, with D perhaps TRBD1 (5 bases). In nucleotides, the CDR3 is TGTGCCAGCAGTTCTGATGGAGGGGATTCACCCCTCCACTTT. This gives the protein CASSSDGGDSPLHF.